These T cell receptor beta chains were read from a single sample in a study of CD4 T cells in relation to SARS-CoV-2 and coronaviruses. Their antigens remain unidentified. This table comes from immunoSEQ multiplex PCR, and its TCRdb copy is limited to in-frame clones, with some not included. In the table there are just over 25,000 clones, 60% to 80% of which are singletons. Sequencing input: CD4+ T cells from PBMCs, cultured in vitro. Receptors were obtained from a human donor in good health. CDR3s include the opening cysteine and the closing phenylalanine or tryptophan. The D gene is left open where the match is weak. Clone size appears in some rows only: once, few, many, or a class for an expanded clone.

CDR3 protein,CDR3 DNA,D gene,J gene,clone size,V gene
CASSIGGEPVDSPLHF,TGTGCCAGTAGTATTGGGGGGGAGCCTGTGGATTCACCCCTCCACTTT,-,TRBJ1-6,-,TRBV19
CASSPLVQWNEQFF,TGTGCCAGCTCACCCTTGGTACAGTGGAATGAGCAGTTCTTC,-,TRBJ2-1,-,TRBV18
CASSLVTGGIYEQYF,TGTGCCAGCAGCTTAGTAACAGGGGGCATTTACGAGCAGTACTTC,TRBD1,TRBJ2-7,-,TRBV11-2
CASSPTVGRRGNEQYF,TGCGCCAGCAGCCCAACAGTTGGGAGGCGGGGGAACGAGCAGTACTTC,TRBD2,TRBJ2-7,-,TRBV5-1
CASSHRDSGELFF,TGCGCCAGCAGCCATAGGGACTCCGGGGAGCTGTTTTTT,-,TRBJ2-2,-,TRBV4-3
CASSLGDGIATSGNTIYF,TGTGCCAGCAGTTTGGGGGATGGGATCGCCACCTCTGGAAACACCATATATTTT,-,TRBJ1-3,-,TRBV28
CASSVAAGRTDTQYF,TGTGCCAGCAGCGTAGCGGCGGGGCGCACAGATACGCAGTATTTT,-,TRBJ2-3,-,TRBV9
CASSPRQGAVTEAFF,TGTGCCAGCAGTCCCCGACAGGGGGCGGTCACTGAAGCTTTCTTT,TRBD1,TRBJ1-1,few,TRBV27
CASSLASANEKLFF,TGCGCCAGCAGCTTGGCCTCGGCTAATGAAAAACTGTTTTTT,-,TRBJ1-4,-,TRBV5-1
CASSPIPETTLGVF,TGTGCCAGCAGCCCGATACCCGAGACTACTCTGGGGGTCTTC,-,TRBJ2-1,-,TRBV5-5
CASSLSPWQPQHF,TGTGCCAGCAGTTTATCTCCGTGGCAGCCCCAGCATTTT,-,TRBJ1-5,-,TRBV27
CASSGGTAYEQYF,TGCGCCAGCAGCGGGGGGACAGCCTACGAGCAGTACTTC,-,TRBJ2-7,-,TRBV5-1
CAFTGLASTDTQYF,TGTGCCTTTACGGGACTAGCGTCCACAGATACGCAGTATTTT,TRBD2,TRBJ2-3,-,TRBV30
CASSYSGHHRSGEQYF,TGTGCCAGCAGTTACTCAGGACACCACAGATCGGGGGAGCAGTACTTC,-,TRBJ2-7,-,TRBV6-5
CASSLGQRIRSGANVLTF,TGCGCCAGCAGCTTGGGGCAGAGAATACGCTCTGGGGCCAACGTCCTGACTTTC,-,TRBJ2-6,-,TRBV5-1
CASSLRRDGELFF,TGTGCCAGCAGCTTGCGCCGAGACGGGGAGCTGTTTTTT,-,TRBJ2-2,-,TRBV5-4
CASSRINEKLFF,TGTGCCAGCTCACGGATTAATGAAAAACTGTTTTTT,-,TRBJ1-4,-,TRBV18
CASSLVAGENIQYF,TGTGCCAGCAGCTTAGTGGCGGGGGAAAACATTCAGTACTTC,TRBD2,TRBJ2-4,-,TRBV7-2
CASSQAYSVRTEAFF,TGCGCCAGCAGCCAAGCCTACAGCGTCCGCACTGAAGCTTTCTTT,-,TRBJ1-1,few,TRBV4-3
CASSLGDSYGYTF,TGTGCCAGCAGTTTAGGGGACAGCTATGGCTACACCTTC,TRBD1,TRBJ1-2,few,TRBV12-3/TRBV12-4
CASSRRLRGLRETQYF,TGTGCCAGCAGCCGCAGGTTGAGAGGCCTGAGGGAGACCCAGTACTTC,-,TRBJ2-5,-,TRBV3-1/TRBV3-2
CASSLALAGHQETQYF,TGTGCCAGCAGCTTAGCCCTAGCGGGACACCAAGAGACCCAGTACTTC,TRBD2,TRBJ2-5,-,TRBV7-9
CAISGPSGGGRSHYGYTF,TGTGCCATCAGTGGTCCCTCGGGGGGGGGTAGATCTCACTATGGCTACACCTTC,-,TRBJ1-2,-,TRBV10-3
CASSRGTNEKLFF,TGTGCCAGCAGTCGAGGGACTAATGAAAAACTGTTTTTT,-,TRBJ1-4,-,TRBV6-5
CASSLDGGRGYTF,TGTGCCAGCAGCTTAGATGGCGGCCGGGGCTACACCTTC,-,TRBJ1-2,few,TRBV7-9
CASSSWDQNTEAFF,TGTGCCAGCAGCTCGTGGGATCAGAATACTGAAGCTTTCTTT,-,TRBJ1-1,-,TRBV5-6
CASSYDREALPDTQYF,TGTGCCAGCAGCTACGACAGGGAAGCCCTCCCAGATACGCAGTATTTT,TRBD1,TRBJ2-3,-,TRBV7-2
CASSIDPRSRGNYGYTF,TGTGCCAGTAGTATAGATCCTCGGAGCAGGGGAAACTATGGCTACACCTTC,-,TRBJ1-2,-,TRBV19
CASRQTTRVTGYGYTF,TGTGCCAGCAGGCAGACAACACGAGTAACAGGCTATGGCTACACCTTC,-,TRBJ1-2,-,TRBV27
CASSPSYDQPQHF,TGCGCCAGCAGCCCATCGTACGATCAGCCCCAGCATTTT,-,TRBJ1-5,-,TRBV4-3
CASSPPGLAIQYF,TGTGCCAGCAGTCCACCGGGACTGGCGATTCAGTACTTC,-,TRBJ2-4,once,TRBV6-2/TRBV6-3
CASSWDSVSAYEQYF,TGTGCCAGCAGTTGGGACAGCGTGTCCGCCTACGAGCAGTACTTC,TRBD1,TRBJ2-7,-,TRBV5-4
CASSPETYNEQFF,TGTGCCAGCAGCCCGGAGACCTACAATGAGCAGTTCTTC,-,TRBJ2-1,-,TRBV5-4
CASSLSGLAFQQYF,TGTGCCAGCAGTTTATCGGGACTAGCGTTTCAGCAGTACTTC,TRBD2,TRBJ2-7,-,TRBV27
CATSDPGQPQHF,TGTGCCACCAGTGACCCCGGTCAGCCCCAGCATTTT,-,TRBJ1-5,few,TRBV24-1
CASSSREDYGYTF,TGTGCCAGTAGTAGCAGGGAGGACTATGGCTACACCTTC,-,TRBJ1-2,-,TRBV19
CASSQGGLAGETQYF,TGCGCCAGCAGCCAGGGGGGACTAGCGGGGGAGACCCAGTACTTC,TRBD2,TRBJ2-5,-,TRBV4-1
CASSFGTGNSPLHF,TGTGCCAGCAGCTTCGGGACAGGGAATTCACCCCTCCACTTT,TRBD1,TRBJ1-6,-,TRBV11-2
CASSYATDRNTEAFF,TGTGCCAGCAGTTACGCGACAGACAGGAACACTGAAGCTTTCTTT,-,TRBJ1-1,-,TRBV6-6
CATHLRSLSGRQPGTDTQYF,TGTGCCACCCACCTCCGATCCCTTAGCGGGAGGCAGCCAGGCACAGATACGCAGTATTTT,TRBD2,TRBJ2-3,-,TRBV27
CASTQDRVNTEAFF,TGTGCCAGCACCCAAGACAGGGTGAACACTGAAGCTTTCTTT,TRBD1,TRBJ1-1,-,TRBV11-2
CASSNQGGTEAFF,TGTGCCAGTTCTAATCAGGGAGGCACTGAAGCTTTCTTT,-,TRBJ1-1,few,TRBV19
CASNLHDISGSSYTF,TGTGCCAGCAATCTACATGACATATCCGGGAGTAGCTACACCTTC,-,TRBJ1-2,-,TRBV2
CASSLGGSAYEQYF,TGTGCCAGCAGCTTAGGGGGTTCCGCCTACGAGCAGTACTTC,-,TRBJ2-7,-,TRBV7-2
CASSLGDQPQHF,TGTGCCAGCAGCTTAGGGGATCAGCCCCAGCATTTT,-,TRBJ1-5,once,TRBV7-2
CASSAPAGGETQYF,TGTGCCAGCAGCGCCCCAGCGGGAGGAGAGACCCAGTACTTC,TRBD2,TRBJ2-5,-,TRBV9
CASSLEGRRICF,TGTGCCAGCAGCTTGGAGGGACGCCGGATTTGCTTT,-,TRBJ1-6,-,TRBV7-9
CASSLGSGADEQFF,TGTGCCAGCAGCTTAGGTAGCGGGGCGGATGAGCAGTTCTTC,TRBD2,TRBJ2-1,-,TRBV7-2
CAGAENTEAFF,TGTGCAGGGGCAGAGAACACTGAAGCTTTCTTT,-,TRBJ1-1,-,TRBV20-1
CASSNRRVGELFF,TGTGCCAGTAGTAATCGGAGAGTAGGGGAGCTGTTTTTT,-,TRBJ2-2,few,TRBV19
CASMLRGSGNGYTF,TGCGCCAGCATGTTGAGGGGGTCGGGGAATGGCTACACCTTC,-,TRBJ1-2,few,TRBV4-3
CASSYDRSTNEKLFF,TGTGCCAGCAGCTATGACAGGTCAACTAATGAAAAACTGTTTTTT,-,TRBJ1-4,once,TRBV5-4
CSVKKHPGQVTEQYF,TGCAGCGTTAAAAAACATCCGGGACAGGTAACCGAGCAGTACTTC,TRBD1,TRBJ2-7,-,TRBV29-1
CASSITGTDLDTQYF,TGTGCCAGTAGTATCACGGGGACAGATTTGGATACGCAGTATTTT,TRBD1,TRBJ2-3,-,TRBV19
CASSPRPEGELFF,TGTGCCAGCAGCCCTAGACCCGAGGGGGAGCTGTTTTTT,-,TRBJ2-2,-,TRBV11-3
CASSQTGYSNQPQHF,TGCGCCAGCAGCCAAACAGGGTATAGCAATCAGCCCCAGCATTTT,-,TRBJ1-5,-,TRBV4-1